This T cell receptor beta chain was identified during a study of T-cell reconstitution after alpha-beta-depleted transplantation in children. TCRbeta library construction was performed incorporating unique molecular identifiers. MiXCR, applied by TCRdb to the PCR reads, yields one record per CDR3 protein. The sample contains about 200,000 distinct CDR3 sequences, roughly 15% of which appear only once. This clonotype was observed many times. This CDR3 has 14 residues. Germline V gives CDR1 SQVTM, CDR2 ANQGSEA. With 1 base removed from V and 1 base from J, the gap between germline ends came to 7 bases. The sequence was collected from a human donor who donated a stem cell graft to a child with acute lymphoblastic leukemia. The sequencing here drew on PBMCs from the stem cell graft donor, taken from the stem cell graft. The chain is built from TRBV29-1 and TRBJ2-2, with D maybe TRBD2 (5 bases). In DNA form, the CDR3 reads TGCAGCGTTGAAGGGACTGAGAACACCGGGGAGCTGTTTTTT. This sequence encodes CSVEGTENTGELFF.